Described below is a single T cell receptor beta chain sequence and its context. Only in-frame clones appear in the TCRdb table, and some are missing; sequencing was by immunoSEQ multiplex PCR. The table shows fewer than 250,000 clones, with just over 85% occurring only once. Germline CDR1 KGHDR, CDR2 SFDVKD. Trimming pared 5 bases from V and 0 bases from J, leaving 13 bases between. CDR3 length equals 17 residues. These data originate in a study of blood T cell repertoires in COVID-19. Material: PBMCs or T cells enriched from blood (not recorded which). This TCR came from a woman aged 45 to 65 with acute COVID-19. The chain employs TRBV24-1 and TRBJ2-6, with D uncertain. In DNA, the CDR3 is TGTGCCACCAGTGGTACAGTCCAAAGCTCTGGGGCCAACGTCCTGACTTTC. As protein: CATSGTVQSSGANVLTF.